This T cell receptor beta chain was found in a study of PD-1 blockade in classical Hodgkin lymphoma. The patients all showed relapse after autologous stem cell transplantation, while their brentuximab vedotin exposure varied. The CD4+ T cells used were purified from thawed PBMCs through magnetic negative selection. Best responses included complete response and partial response; otherwise, the best response was progressive disease. Comment on this clone: Its specificity is unknown.

This CDR3 has 17 amino acids. With 1 base removed from V and 0 bases from J, the gap between germline ends came to 15 bases. Germline values: CDR1 SGHDN, CDR2 FVKESK. Data came from immunoSEQ multiplex PCR; TCRdb stores just in-frame clones and leaves some out. The data show 7,500 to 8,000 clones, roughly 88% seen once. Study findings and constraints: Newly diagnosed patients were reported to exhibit reduced baseline TCR diversity relative to healthy donors. There was a significant rise in CD4+ TCR diversity by C4D1, with no such rise for CD8+. Complete responders' baseline diversity resembled that of newly diagnosed patients.

The sequence derives from a human donor with classical Hodgkin lymphoma. Sample: CD4+ T cells from blood, taken at baseline. The chain uses TRBV14 and TRBJ1-2; the D gene is possibly TRBD1 (5 bases). In DNA form, the CDR3 reads TGTGCCAGCAGCCAAGTAATGGGGGGACCTCCTAACTATGGCTACACCTTC. Encoded protein: CASSQVMGGPPNYGYTF.